The clone carrying this T cell receptor (beta chain) was detected a few times. Its antigen is not known. V was clipped by 0 bases and J by 3 bases, with 10 bases between them. The germline CDR1 and CDR2 sequences are SGHRS and YFSETQ. The CDR3 has 15 amino acids. The data were taken from a study of a mutant IDH1 vaccine in newly diagnosed glioma. Study-wide results and caveats: Induction of immune responses by the vaccine occurred in 93.3% of patients. Top-clonotype changes in peripheral T cells seemed unrelated to pseudoprogression.

Documented time point: baseline, week 1 (first vaccination visit). The sample's treatment: pre-vaccination baseline after standard-of-care therapy. New WHO grade 3 or 4 IDH1-mutant, ATRX-lost astrocytomas were present in all donors. The data were produced by immunoSEQ multiplex PCR, yet TCRdb's version contains in-frame clones alone and is incomplete. The sample gives about 51,000 clones, over 60% of which show up once; 1.8% is in the top ten. The sample consisted of PBMCs, taken from a glioma patient treated with radiotherapy, temozolomide or both. This chain links TRBV5-1 with TRBJ1-5, with D possibly matching TRBD1 (5 bases). The sequence derives from a middle-aged woman with glioma. CDR3 sequence: CASSLDGANNQPQHF. The CDR3 DNA reads TGCGCCAGCAGCTTGGATGGGGCCAACAATCAGCCCCAGCATTTT.